A single sample gave rise to the 9 T cell receptor beta chains below, sequenced in a study of blood T cells in healthy people across ages. Combining a sample-barcoded 5' primer with a J-beta primer mix, a second PCR ran for about 6 to 12 cycles. MiXCR was run by TCRdb on the 5' RACE reads, yielding one entry per CDR3 protein. The data contain some 1,800,000 distinct CDR3 sequences, roughly two fifths of them singletons. The sample comprised blood. All receptors derive from a human donor in good health.

The V gene is TRBV12-3 or TRBV12-4, the J gene TRBJ2-7; D uncertain. The V end lost 5 bases, the J end lost 5 bases, and 13 bases lay between the germline ends. The length of the CDR3 is 13 residues. The CDR3 DNA follows: TGTGCCAGCAGTAACTACGGTAGGCACGAGCAGTACTTC. Its protein product is CASSNYGRHEQYF.

The V call is TRBV30, the J call TRBJ2-3; D is unresolved. Germline V gene sequence: CDR1 GTSNPN, CDR2 SVGIG (reference sequence). The CDR3 consists of 15 residues. Trimming took off 3 bases at V and 2 bases at J, with 15 bases between the two ends. CDR3 protein: CAWSPGHTTTDTQYF. CDR3 nucleotides: TGTGCCTGGAGCCCGGGCCATACGACCACAGATACGCAGTATTTT.

This clonotype appeared a few times. The chain couples TRBV5-1 to TRBJ2-1; TRBD2 might be the D (6 bases). Germline values: CDR1 SGHRS, CDR2 YFSETQ. With 3 bases removed from V and 0 bases from J, the gap between germline ends came to 28 bases. This CDR3 spans 21 amino acids. CDR3: CASSYLWVRLASSSSYNEQFF. The CDR3 DNA reads TGCGCCAGCAGCTACCTGTGGGTTCGGCTAGCGAGTTCAAGCTCCTACAATGAGCAGTTCTTC.

The V call is TRBV12-3 or TRBV12-4, the J call TRBJ1-4, with a tentative D call TRBD1 (6 bases). Trimming left V 7 bases short and J 14 bases short, with 23 bases between. The CDR3 runs to 14 residues. CDR3 in amino acids: CASNSSLDRQGLFF. The CDR3 DNA reads as TGTGCCAGCAATTCGTCCCTCGACAGGCAGGGGCTGTTTTTT.

This clonotype was observed at least ten times. V gene TRBV18 combines with J gene TRBJ2-4; the match to TRBD1 covers 7 bases. V lost 3 bases, J lost 5 bases, and 1 base stayed unmatched. Germline values: CDR1 KGHSH, CDR2 LQKENI. CDR3 length: 13 amino acids. DNA for the CDR3: TGTGCCAGCTCACCCGGGACAGAAAACATTCAGTACTTC. This gives the protein CASSPGTENIQYF.

A few counts support this clonotype. CDR3 protein: CASSYPRAGRKNYGYTF. The CDR3 DNA reads as TGTGCCAGCAGTTACCCCCGGGCAGGGAGGAAAAACTATGGCTACACCTTC. The rearrangement links TRBV6-6 to TRBJ1-2; tentative D call: TRBD1 (5 bases). This CDR3 contains 17 residues. The V gene's germline CDR1 is MNHNY and CDR2 SVGAGI (reference sequence). Trimming took 2 bases from V and 2 from J, leaving 18 bases between them.

V gene TRBV20-1 combines with J gene TRBJ2-1, with D possibly matching TRBD2 (6 bases). Germline V gene lookup returns CDR1 DFQATT and CDR2 SNEGSKA (reference sequence). Between the trimmed V and J ends, which lost 3 bases and 3 bases, there was a span of 12 bases. This CDR3 spans 14 amino acids. The CDR3 nucleotides are TGCAGTGCTAGTCCCGGGACTCTCTACAATGAGCAGTTCTTC. This codes for CSASPGTLYNEQFF.

This clonotype has just a few counts. J is TRBJ2-1 and V is TRBV18, with TRBD1 as a possible D gene (5 bases). The CDR3 runs to 11 residues. Trimming shortened V by 6 bases and J by 14 bases, and 14 bases separated the two germline ends. The germline V gene has CDR1 KGHSH and CDR2 LQKENI. The CDR3 here is CASSLGPLEFF. The CDR3 region has the DNA TGTGCCAGCTCCCTGGGGCCATTGGAGTTCTTC.

The chain recombines TRBV20-1 with TRBJ2-1, with D tentatively TRBD1 (6 bases). CDR1 DFQATT and CDR2 SNEGSKA come from the germline V gene (reference sequence). Trimming pared 0 bases from V and 4 bases from J, leaving 13 bases between. The CDR3 contains 15 residues. CDR3 DNA: TGCAGTGCTAGAGATTTGGGGGCATCTTACAATGAGCAGTTCTTC. It yields the protein CSARDLGASYNEQFF.